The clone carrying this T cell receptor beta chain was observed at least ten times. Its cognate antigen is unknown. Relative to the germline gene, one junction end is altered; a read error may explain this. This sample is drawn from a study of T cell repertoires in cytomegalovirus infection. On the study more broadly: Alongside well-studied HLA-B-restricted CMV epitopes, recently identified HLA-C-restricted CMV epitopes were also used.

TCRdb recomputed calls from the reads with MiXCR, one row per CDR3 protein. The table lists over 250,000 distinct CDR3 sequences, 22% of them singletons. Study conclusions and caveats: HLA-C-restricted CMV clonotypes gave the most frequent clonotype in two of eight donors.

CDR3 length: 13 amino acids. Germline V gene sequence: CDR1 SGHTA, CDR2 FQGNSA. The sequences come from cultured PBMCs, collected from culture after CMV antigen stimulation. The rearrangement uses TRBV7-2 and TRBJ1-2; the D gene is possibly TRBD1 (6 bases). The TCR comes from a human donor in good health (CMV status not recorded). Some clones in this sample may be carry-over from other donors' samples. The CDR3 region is CASILQGSYGYTF. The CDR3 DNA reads TGTGCCAGCATCTTACAGGGAAGCTATGGCTACACCTTC.